This T cell receptor beta chain was observed in a study of blood T cells in healthy people across ages. Study outcomes and limitations: Diversity figures based on one million T cells were deemed too low.

For the second PCR, which ran for 7 to 11 cycles, a sample-barcoded 5' primer and a J-beta primer mix were used. TCRdb ran MiXCR on the 5' RACE reads and lists one entry per CDR3 protein. The sample consists of approximately 350,000 distinct CDR3 sequences, roughly half of them appearing once. CDR1 SGHRS and CDR2 YFSETQ come from the germline V gene. The V end was cut by 4 bases, the J end by 5 bases, with 10 bases between. This CDR3 contains 13 residues. This clonotype was picked up one time. No antigen is known for it. The V call is TRBV5-1, the J call TRBJ2-1; a weak D match, TRBD2 (5 bases). The TCR originated in a man aged 55 to 69 in good health. Sample: blood. The CDR3 bases are TGCGCCAGCAGCGTGCCGGGGAACAATGAGCAGTTCTTC. Translation gives CASSVPGNNEQFF. Together with reference TRBV5-1 and TRBJ2-1, the CDR3 gives the full variable domain: KAGVTQTPRYLIKTRGQQVTLSCSPISGHRSVSWYQQTPGQGLQFLFEYFSETQRNKGNFPGRFSGRQFSNSRSEMNVSTLELGDSALYLCASSVPGNNEQFFGPGTRLTVL.